A selection of T cell receptor beta chains follows, all from one sample in a study of cytomegalovirus exposure and HLA in healthy donors. Measured with immunoSEQ multiplex PCR; TCRdb has only the in-frame clones, and not every one. This table has fewer than 100,000 clones, 6% to 9% appearing once. The specimen sequenced was PBMCs. All receptors come from a man aged 50-60 years in good health and CMV-seronegative. Both conserved end residues are part of each CDR3. A D gene is named only where the DNA matches it firmly. Clone size, where shown, is once, few, many, or a class for clones that have expanded.

CDR3nt | CDR3aa | v_gene | abundance | d_gene | len | j_gene
TGTGCCAGCAGCTTGGCAGCTAGCGGGGGAGATACGCAGTATTTT | CASSLAASGGDTQYF | TRBV5-6 | - | TRBD2 | 15 | TRBJ2-3
TGTGCCAGCAGCCCGACAGGAACTTATGGCTACACCTTC | CASSPTGTYGYTF | TRBV6-6 | - | - | 13 | TRBJ1-2
TGTGCCAGCAGTGCCGGACAGGGCTTGGGCTCTGGGGCCAACGTCCTGACTTTC | CASSAGQGLGSGANVLTF | TRBV6-1 | - | TRBD1 | 18 | TRBJ2-6
TGTGCCAGCAGCTTAGGGACAGGAGCAGAGACCCAGTACTTC | CASSLGTGAETQYF | TRBV7-6 | few | TRBD1 | 14 | TRBJ2-5
TGTGCCAGCAGCTTCGATAGACAGGCTAACTATGGCTACACCTTC | CASSFDRQANYGYTF | TRBV5-6 | - | - | 15 | TRBJ1-2
TGTGCCACCAGCAGAGACACACCGGGACAACGAGGTTCACCCCTCCACTTT | CATSRDTPGQRGSPLHF | TRBV15 | - | - | 17 | TRBJ1-6
TGTGCCAGCAGCCTCCCTTCGGACAGGGGATGGGATACGCAGTATTTT | CASSLPSDRGWDTQYF | TRBV7-8 | - | TRBD1 | 16 | TRBJ2-3
TGTGCCATACCTAGCGGGAGGGTACCCAATGAGCAGTTCTTC | CAIPSGRVPNEQFF | TRBV2 | - | TRBD2 | 14 | TRBJ2-1
TGTGCCAGCAGTGACTGGACTAGCGGTAACTACGAGCAGTACTTC | CASSDWTSGNYEQYF | TRBV6-5 | - | TRBD2 | 15 | TRBJ2-7
TGTGCCAGCAGGGAGACAGGGGGCGAAGGGGCCACTGAAGCTTTCTTT | CASRETGGEGATEAFF | TRBV28 | - | TRBD1 | 16 | TRBJ1-1
TGTGCCAGCAGCAGCGGGGAAGGAGAGCAGTACTTC | CASSSGEGEQYF | TRBV9 | few | TRBD2 | 12 | TRBJ2-7
TGCGCCAGCAGCCACCCGGGGGGGCAGATGGCACGCAATCAGCCCCAGCATTTT | CASSHPGGQMARNQPQHF | TRBV4-1 | few | - | 18 | TRBJ1-5
TGTGCCAGCTCAGCGGGGACAGGTGGCAATCAGCCCCAGCATTTT | CASSAGTGGNQPQHF | TRBV18 | - | TRBD1 | 15 | TRBJ1-5
TGTGCCAGCAGCTTGGATGACTCTATGGGGACCCAGTACTTC | CASSLDDSMGTQYF | TRBV5-4 | - | - | 14 | TRBJ2-5
TGTGCCAGCAGCTTAGCGTCGGACAGGAGATACAATGAGCAGTTCTTC | CASSLASDRRYNEQFF | TRBV7-2 | - | TRBD1 | 16 | TRBJ2-1
TGCGCCAGCAGCGCGGACCAAGAGACCCAGTACTTC | CASSADQETQYF | TRBV5-1 | few | - | 12 | TRBJ2-5
TGTGCCAGCAGCTCGGGACAGCCCTACGAGCAGTACTTC | CASSSGQPYEQYF | TRBV7-6 | - | TRBD1 | 13 | TRBJ2-7
TGTGCCAGCAGCTTAGAGGCTAGCGGGAGGGGCGCAGATACGCAGTATTTT | CASSLEASGRGADTQYF | TRBV7-3 | - | TRBD2 | 17 | TRBJ2-3
TGTGCCAGCAGTTTCCGGGACAGAGAGACCCAGTACTTC | CASSFRDRETQYF | TRBV28 | - | TRBD1 | 13 | TRBJ2-5
TGTGCCAGCAGTTTATGGTCCTCCAGCGGAAGCGAGCAGTACTTC | CASSLWSSSGSEQYF | TRBV28 | few | - | 15 | TRBJ2-7
TGTGCCAGCAGTTACGGGGGGGCATCCAACACTGAAGCTTTCTTT | CASSYGGASNTEAFF | TRBV6-6 | few | - | 15 | TRBJ1-1
TGTGCCAGCAGCCAAGGCGCAGGGGGTAACTATGGCTACACCTTC | CASSQGAGGNYGYTF | TRBV7-2 | - | TRBD1 | 15 | TRBJ1-2
TGTGCCAGTACCTACCGAGGCGGGAGTGTCTTAAATGAGCAGTTCTTC | CASTYRGGSVLNEQFF | TRBV19 | - | TRBD2 | 16 | TRBJ2-1
TGTGCCAGCAGGGACAGGGCGTACACTGAAGCTTTCTTT | CASRDRAYTEAFF | TRBV6-1 | - | TRBD1 | 13 | TRBJ1-1
TGTGCCAGCAGCACCGGGACAGGGACGTTGCCCCAGCATTTT | CASSTGTGTLPQHF | TRBV28 | few | TRBD1 | 14 | TRBJ1-5
TGTGCCATATCGGACAGCTTTGTAGGCGAGCAGTACTTC | CAISDSFVGEQYF | TRBV6-1 | few | - | 13 | TRBJ2-7
TGTGCCAGCAGTGGCGGCGGGGGCTTGGTCCACGAGCAGTACTTC | CASSGGGGLVHEQYF | TRBV6-1 | few | - | 15 | TRBJ2-7
TGTGCCAGCAGCTTACCTAGAGGGAGGTCTTACGAGCAGTACTTC | CASSLPRGRSYEQYF | TRBV13 | - | - | 15 | TRBJ2-7
TGTGCCAGCAGCTTAAACTATCTATCCCAGCAGTACTTC | CASSLNYLSQQYF | TRBV7-2 | few | - | 13 | TRBJ2-7
TGTGCCAGCGACAGGGCTGGGGAGCAGTACTTC | CASDRAGEQYF | TRBV6-1 | - | TRBD1 | 11 | TRBJ2-7
TGTGCCAGCAGCCAATCCCAGGAGGCTAATGAAAAACTGTTTTTT | CASSQSQEANEKLFF | TRBV14 | few | - | 15 | TRBJ1-4
TGCGCCAGCAGGCCAGGGTCGGGGAACACCGGGGAGCTGTTTTTT | CASRPGSGNTGELFF | TRBV10-2 | - | - | 15 | TRBJ2-2
TGTGCCAGCAGTTCCGGGAGGCTAGGAATGAAACTGTTTTTT | CASSSGRLGMKLFF | TRBV6-5 | few | - | 14 | TRBJ1-4
TGCAGCGTTGCGGGGAGGGGGACGCAGCCCCAGCATTTT | CSVAGRGTQPQHF | TRBV29-1 | - | - | 13 | TRBJ1-5
TGTGCCAGCAGTGAAGTCGGGTCTTCGGCCCCCTATGGCTACACCTTC | CASSEVGSSAPYGYTF | TRBV6-4 | - | - | 16 | TRBJ1-2
TGTGCCACCAGCAGGGCCGGGACAGGCGTTACAGATACGCAGTATTTT | CATSRAGTGVTDTQYF | TRBV15 | - | TRBD1 | 16 | TRBJ2-3
TGTGCCAGCAGCTTAACGGCGGATGAAGCTTTCTTT | CASSLTADEAFF | TRBV7-9 | - | - | 12 | TRBJ1-1
TGTGCCAGCAGCCGTGTATTGGACAGGTCCTCCTACGAGCAGTACTTC | CASSRVLDRSSYEQYF | TRBV11-2 | few | TRBD1 | 16 | TRBJ2-7
TGCGCCAGCAGCGCGGGCAGGGGTTACGAGCAGTACTTC | CASSAGRGYEQYF | TRBV5-1 | - | - | 13 | TRBJ2-7
TGTGCCTGGAGAAAGGCTAGCGGGAGGGTAAGCTCCTACAATGAGCAGTTCTTC | CAWRKASGRVSSYNEQFF | TRBV30 | - | TRBD2 | 18 | TRBJ2-1
TGTGCCAGCACTCCAGACAGGAGTGAGCAGTTCTTC | CASTPDRSEQFF | TRBV28 | - | - | 12 | TRBJ2-1
TGTGCCAGCAGTCCAGCGGGGGCCCCCTACAATGAGCAGTTCTTC | CASSPAGAPYNEQFF | TRBV6-1 | - | TRBD2 | 15 | TRBJ2-1
TGCGCCAGCAGCCAAGTTTCGGACAGTACTTACGAGCAGTACTTC | CASSQVSDSTYEQYF | TRBV4-1 | many | - | 15 | TRBJ2-7
TGTGCCAGCAGCACATTTGGCAGGTCGAACACTGAAGCTTTCTTT | CASSTFGRSNTEAFF | TRBV4-2 | - | - | 15 | TRBJ1-1